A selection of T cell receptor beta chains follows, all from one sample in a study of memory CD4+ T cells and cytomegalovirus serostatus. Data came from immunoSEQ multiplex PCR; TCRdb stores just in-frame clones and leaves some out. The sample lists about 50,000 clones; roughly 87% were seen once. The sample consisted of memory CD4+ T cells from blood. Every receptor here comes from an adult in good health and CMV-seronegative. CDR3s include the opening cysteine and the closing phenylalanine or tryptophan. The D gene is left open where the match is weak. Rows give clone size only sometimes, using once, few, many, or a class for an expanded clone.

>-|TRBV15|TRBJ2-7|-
TGTGCCACCAGCAGAGATTTCAGCTACGAGCAGTACTTC
CATSRDFSYEQYF
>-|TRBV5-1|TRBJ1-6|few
TGCGCCAGCAGCTCCGGGCCCTACTATAATTCACCCCTCCACTTT
CASSSGPYYNSPLHF
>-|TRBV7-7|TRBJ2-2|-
TGTGCTAGCAGCTTACAGGGCGGGGAGCTGTTTTTT
CASSLQGGELFF
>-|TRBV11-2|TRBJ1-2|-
TGTGCCAGCAGCTTATCGGAGCCGGGACTCTCCCATCAGGGCTACACCTTC
CASSLSEPGLSHQGYTF
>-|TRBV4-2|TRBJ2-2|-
TGTGCCAGCAGCCAGGCCCGCCAGGGGGGCACCGGGGAGCTGTTTTTT
CASSQARQGGTGELFF
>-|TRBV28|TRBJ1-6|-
TGTGCCAGCAGTGTAGGACAGTCGGTGGGTTCACCCCTCCACTTT
CASSVGQSVGSPLHF
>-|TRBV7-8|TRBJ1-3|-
TGTGCCAGCAGCTTCGGAAACACCATATATTTT
CASSFGNTIYF
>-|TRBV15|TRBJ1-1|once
TGTGCCACCAGCAATTGGGCAGGGAGTAAAGAAGCTTTCTTT
CATSNWAGSKEAFF
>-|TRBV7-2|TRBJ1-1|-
TGTGCCAGCCGCGACGGGGGGAACACTGAAGCTTTCTTT
CASRDGGNTEAFF
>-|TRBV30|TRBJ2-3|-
TGTGCCTGCCAGGTTCGGTTCCTGGGCCCTACGCAGTATTTT
CACQVRFLGPTQYF
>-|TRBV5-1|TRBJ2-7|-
TGCGCCAGCAGCTTGGGGTCCCGGGATCTTCCCTACGAGCAGTACTTC
CASSLGSRDLPYEQYF
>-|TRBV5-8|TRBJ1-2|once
TGTGCCAGCAGCTTTCACTATGGCTACACCTTC
CASSFHYGYTF
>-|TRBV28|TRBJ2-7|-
TGTGCCAGTACTGCATGGGGGCAGGGATACGAGCAGTACTTC
CASTAWGQGYEQYF
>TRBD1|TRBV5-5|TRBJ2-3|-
TGTGCCAGCAGCTTGGTTGGACAGGGAGATACGCAGTATTTT
CASSLVGQGDTQYF
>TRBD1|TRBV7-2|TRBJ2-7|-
TGTGCCAGCAGACTAAACAGGGGAACCTACGAGCAGTACTTC
CASRLNRGTYEQYF
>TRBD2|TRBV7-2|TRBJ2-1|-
TGTGCCAGCAGCTTAGGGCTAGCGGGGGGGGCTGTGAATGAGCAGTTCTTC
CASSLGLAGGAVNEQFF
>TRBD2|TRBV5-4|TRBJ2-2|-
TGTGCCAGCAGCTTGCGGGGGGGGGCGAGCACCGGGGAGCTGTTTTTT
CASSLRGGASTGELFF
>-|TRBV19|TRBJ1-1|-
TGTGCCAGTACCCCTCGGATGGCAGGGAGCGCTGAAGCTTTCTTT
CASTPRMAGSAEAFF
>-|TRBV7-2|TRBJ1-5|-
TGTGCCAGCAGCCCTGAGGGGAGATCTGGGTTCAATCAGCCCCAGCATTTT
CASSPEGRSGFNQPQHF
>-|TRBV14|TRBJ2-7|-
TGTGCCAGCAGCCGGAGGGACATCCACTACGAGCAGTACTTC
CASSRRDIHYEQYF
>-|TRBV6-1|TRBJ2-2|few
TGTGCCAGCAGGGGAGGACTACTTAACACCGGGGAGCTGTTTTTT
CASRGGLLNTGELFF
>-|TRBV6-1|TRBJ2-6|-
TGTGCCAGCAGTAGCGGTGGGACTGGGGCCAACGTCCTGACTTTC
CASSSGGTGANVLTF
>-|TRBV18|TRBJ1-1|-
TGTGCCAGCTCACAGGGGAGGGACACTGAAGCTTTCTTT
CASSQGRDTEAFF
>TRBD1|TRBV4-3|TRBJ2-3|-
TGCGCCAGCAGCCGATCAGGGGGCCTTAGCACAGATACGCAGTATTTT
CASSRSGGLSTDTQYF
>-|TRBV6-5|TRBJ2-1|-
TGTGCCAGCAGCCGCCAGGGCTCCTACAATGAGCAGTTCTTC
CASSRQGSYNEQFF
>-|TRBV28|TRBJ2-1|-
TGTGCCAGCAGTTCCCCCAGGTTTCGCTCCTACAATGAGCAGTTCTTC
CASSSPRFRSYNEQFF
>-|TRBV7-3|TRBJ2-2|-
TGTGCCAGCAGCTTAATGCGGTCCACCGGGGAGCTGTTTTTT
CASSLMRSTGELFF
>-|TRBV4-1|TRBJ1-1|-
TGCGCCAGCAGCCCAACTGGCGGCAGCTACACTGAAGCTTTCTTT
CASSPTGGSYTEAFF
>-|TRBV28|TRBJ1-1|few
TGTGCCAGCACCTCTTCCGGGCCTCAGGGAGAAGCTTTCTTT
CASTSSGPQGEAFF
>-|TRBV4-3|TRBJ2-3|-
TGCGCCAGCAGCCAAGGACTTCTCACAGATACGCAGTATTTT
CASSQGLLTDTQYF
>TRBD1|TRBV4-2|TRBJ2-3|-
TGTGCCAGCAGCCTCTACAGGGGGGAGAGTCGAACGCAGTATTTT
CASSLYRGESRTQYF
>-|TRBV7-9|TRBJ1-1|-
TGTGCCAGCAGCTCTTGGAGGGCGACAACTGAAGCTTTCTTT
CASSSWRATTEAFF
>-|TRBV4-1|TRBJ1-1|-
TGCGCCAGCAGTCTGAATACAGGGTGGACTGAAGCTTTCTTT
CASSLNTGWTEAFF
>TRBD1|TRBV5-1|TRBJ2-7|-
TGCGCCAGCCGCTATCTCACAGGGGCCTACGAGCAGTACTTC
CASRYLTGAYEQYF
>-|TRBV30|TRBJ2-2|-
TGTGCCAGGAGCGTTCCCGGCAGGGAGAACACCGGGGAGCTGTTTTTT
CARSVPGRENTGELFF
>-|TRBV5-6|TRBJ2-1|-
TGTGCCAGCAGCCGTTTTAATGAGCAGTTCTTC
CASSRFNEQFF
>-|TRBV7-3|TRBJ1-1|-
TGTGCCAGCAGGGAAGACAGTATGTCCACTGAAGCTTTCTTT
CASREDSMSTEAFF
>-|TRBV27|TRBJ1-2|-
TGTGCCAGCAGTTTCAGGCCCCGGGGGGATGGCTACACCTTC
CASSFRPRGDGYTF
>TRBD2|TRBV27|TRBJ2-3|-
TGTGCCAGCAGTTTATCTAGCGGGGGGGCAGATACGCAGTATTTT
CASSLSSGGADTQYF
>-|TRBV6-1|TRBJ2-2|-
TGTGCCAGCCAGCCATGGCCCGGGGAGCTGTTTTTT
CASQPWPGELFF
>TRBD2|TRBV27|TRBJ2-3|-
TGTGCCAGCAGTGCAGCGGGGGGCATTTGGTATTTT
CASSAAGGIWYF
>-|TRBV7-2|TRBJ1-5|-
TGTGCCAGCAGCTTTCTTAGGGAGGAGGGTCAGCCCCAGCATTTT
CASSFLREEGQPQHF
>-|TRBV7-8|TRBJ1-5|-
TGTGCCAGCAGCTTAGCGGGGGGGACGGGTAATCAGCCCCAGCATTTT
CASSLAGGTGNQPQHF
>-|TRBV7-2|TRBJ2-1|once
TGTGCCAGCAGAGTCACCACCTATGAGCAGTTCTTC
CASRVTTYEQFF
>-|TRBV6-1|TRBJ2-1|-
TGTGCCAGCAGTGAAGAACTGGGCGACAATGAGCAGTTCTTC
CASSEELGDNEQFF
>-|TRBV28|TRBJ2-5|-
TGTGCCAGCAGCCTCCACCCGTTAAGCCCCAAGGGGTACCAAGAGACCCAGTACTTC
CASSLHPLSPKGYQETQYF
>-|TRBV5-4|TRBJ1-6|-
TGTGCCAGCAGCCCCCATGGAACAGGCTGGGTAAGCTCCTATAATTCACCCCTCCACTTT
CASSPHGTGWVSSYNSPLHF
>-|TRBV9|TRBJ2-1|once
TGTGCCAGCAGCGCGTCTAGCGAACTCTACAATGAGCAGTTCTTC
CASSASSELYNEQFF
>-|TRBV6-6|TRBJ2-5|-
TGTGCCAGCAGCGGAGGGACTGCAGCCCTCCGTGGGCAGTACTTC
CASSGGTAALRGQYF
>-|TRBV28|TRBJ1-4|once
TGTGCCAGCAGTTTATTCGACAGCTATAATGAAAAACTGTTTTTT
CASSLFDSYNEKLFF
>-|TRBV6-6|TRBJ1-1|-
TGTGCCAGCAAGGGGCCATTACTTGAAGCTTTCTTT
CASKGPLLEAFF
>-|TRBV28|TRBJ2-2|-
TGTGCCAGCTGTACAGCGAACACCGGGGAGCTGTTTTTT
CASCTANTGELFF
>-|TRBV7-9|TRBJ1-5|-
TGTGCCAGCAGCCAAGTGCCGGGACAGCCCCAGCATTTT
CASSQVPGQPQHF
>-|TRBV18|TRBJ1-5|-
TGTGCCAGCTCACGGGACCGCGACCAGCCCCAGCATTTT
CASSRDRDQPQHF
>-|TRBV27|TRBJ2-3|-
TGTGCCAGCAGGGATACCTTAAGCACAGATACGCAGTATTTT
CASRDTLSTDTQYF
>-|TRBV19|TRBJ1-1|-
TGTGCCAGTAGACCCGGGACATCAAACACTGAAGCTTTCTTT
CASRPGTSNTEAFF
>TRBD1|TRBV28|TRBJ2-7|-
TGTGCCAGCAGTACGCCCATGGGACAGGGGGCCGAGCAGTACTTC
CASSTPMGQGAEQYF
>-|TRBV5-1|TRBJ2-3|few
TGCGCCAGCAGCTTGGCCCTTGGCACAGATACGCAGTATTTT
CASSLALGTDTQYF
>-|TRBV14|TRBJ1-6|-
TGTGCCAGCAGCCGAGAGGCCCGCCATTCACCCCTCCACTTT
CASSREARHSPLHF
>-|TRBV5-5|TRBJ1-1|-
TGTGCCAGCAGCTTGAGGGATCTGCTCACTGAAGCTTTCTTT
CASSLRDLLTEAFF